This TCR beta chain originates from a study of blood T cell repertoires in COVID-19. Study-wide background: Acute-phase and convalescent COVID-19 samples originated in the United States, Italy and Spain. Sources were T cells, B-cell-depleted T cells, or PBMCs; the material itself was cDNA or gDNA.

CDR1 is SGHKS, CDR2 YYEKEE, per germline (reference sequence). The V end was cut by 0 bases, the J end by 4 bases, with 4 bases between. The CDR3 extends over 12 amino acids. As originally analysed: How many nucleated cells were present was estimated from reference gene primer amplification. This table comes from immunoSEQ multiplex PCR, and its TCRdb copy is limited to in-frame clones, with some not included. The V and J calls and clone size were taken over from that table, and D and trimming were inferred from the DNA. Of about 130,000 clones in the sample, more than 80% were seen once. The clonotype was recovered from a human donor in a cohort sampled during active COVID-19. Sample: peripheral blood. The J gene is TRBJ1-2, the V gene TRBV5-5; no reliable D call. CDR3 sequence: CASSLVGYGYTF. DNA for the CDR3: TGTGCCAGCAGCTTGGTCGGCTATGGCTACACCTTC.